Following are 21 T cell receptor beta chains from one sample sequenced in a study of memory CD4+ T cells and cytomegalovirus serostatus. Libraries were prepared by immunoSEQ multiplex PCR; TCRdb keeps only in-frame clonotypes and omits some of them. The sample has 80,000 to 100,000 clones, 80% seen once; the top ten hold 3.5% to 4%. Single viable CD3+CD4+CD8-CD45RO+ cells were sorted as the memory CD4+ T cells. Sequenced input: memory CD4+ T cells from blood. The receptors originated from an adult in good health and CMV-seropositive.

CDR3 protein: CASKGQGAGEQFF. The CDR3 bases are TGTGCCAGCAAGGGACAGGGGGCAGGTGAGCAGTTCTTC. V and J are TRBV2 and TRBJ2-1; 12 nucleotides line up with TRBD1. Germline V gene sequence: CDR1 SNHLY, CDR2 FYNNEI. J lost 9 bases, V lost 7 bases, and 4 bases had no gene match. This CDR3 region has 13 residues.

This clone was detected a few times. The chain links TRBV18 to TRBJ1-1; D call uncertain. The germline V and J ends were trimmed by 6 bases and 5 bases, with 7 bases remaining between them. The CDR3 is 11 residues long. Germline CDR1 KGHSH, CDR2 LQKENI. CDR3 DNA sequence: TGTGCCAGCTCCAAGCAAACTGAAGCTTTCTTT. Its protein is CASSKQTEAFF.

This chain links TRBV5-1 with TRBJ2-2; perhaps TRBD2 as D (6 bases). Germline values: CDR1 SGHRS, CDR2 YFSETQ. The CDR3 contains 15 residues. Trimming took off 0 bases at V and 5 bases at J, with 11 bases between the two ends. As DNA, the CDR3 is TGCGCCAGCAGCTTGGTCGGGAGTCGGACCGGGGAGCTGTTTTTT. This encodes CASSLVGSRTGELFF.

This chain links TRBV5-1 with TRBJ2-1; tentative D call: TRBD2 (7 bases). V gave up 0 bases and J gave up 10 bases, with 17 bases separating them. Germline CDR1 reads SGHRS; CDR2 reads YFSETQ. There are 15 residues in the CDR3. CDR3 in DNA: TGCGCCAGCAGCTTGGTGGGGGGGGCCGGGGCAGAGCAGTTCTTC. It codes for CASSLVGGAGAEQFF.

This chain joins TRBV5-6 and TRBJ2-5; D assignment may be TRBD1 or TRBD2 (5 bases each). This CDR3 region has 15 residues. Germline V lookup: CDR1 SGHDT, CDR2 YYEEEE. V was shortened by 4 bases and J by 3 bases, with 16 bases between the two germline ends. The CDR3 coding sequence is TGTGCCAGCAGCGAATTCCGGGACGGAAAAGAGACCCAGTACTTC. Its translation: CASSEFRDGKETQYF.

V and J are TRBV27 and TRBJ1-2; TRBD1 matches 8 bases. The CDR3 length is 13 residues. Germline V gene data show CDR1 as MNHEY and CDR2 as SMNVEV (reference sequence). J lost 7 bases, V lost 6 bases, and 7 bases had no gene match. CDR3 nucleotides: TGTGCCAGCAGAAGGACAGGGACCGGTGGCTACACCTTC. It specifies CASRRTGTGGYTF.

The DNA for the CDR3 is TGTGCCAGCAGCCCCCGGGACTGGGGGGGGGATACGCAGTATTTT. It is translated as CASSPRDWGGDTQYF. The V and J genes are TRBV21-1 and TRBJ2-3; the D segment call TRBD2 is taken from the table without a DNA check. TRBV21-1 is termed a pseudogene. This CDR3 spans 15 amino acids.

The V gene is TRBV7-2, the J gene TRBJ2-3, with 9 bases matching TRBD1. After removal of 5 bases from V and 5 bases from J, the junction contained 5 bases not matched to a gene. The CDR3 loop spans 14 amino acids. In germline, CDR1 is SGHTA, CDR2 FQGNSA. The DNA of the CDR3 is TGTGCCAGCAGCCTGATGACAGGGGGAGATACGCAGTATTTT. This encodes CASSLMTGGDTQYF.

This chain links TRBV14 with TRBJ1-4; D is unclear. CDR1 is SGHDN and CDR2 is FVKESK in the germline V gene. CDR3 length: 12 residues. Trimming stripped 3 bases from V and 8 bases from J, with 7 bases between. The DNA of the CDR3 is TGTGCCAGCAGCCATTTTCAAGAAAAACTGTTTTTT. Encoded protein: CASSHFQEKLFF.

The CDR3 coding sequence is TGCGCCAGCAGCCATCCCACTGAGGTTAGCCAAGAGACCCAGTACTTC. The encoded protein is CASSHPTEVSQETQYF. This chain uses TRBV4-3 with TRBJ2-5; no reliable D call. Germline values: CDR1 LGHNA, CDR2 YSLEER. Trimming pared 3 bases from V and 1 base from J, leaving 15 bases between. The CDR3 consists of 16 residues.

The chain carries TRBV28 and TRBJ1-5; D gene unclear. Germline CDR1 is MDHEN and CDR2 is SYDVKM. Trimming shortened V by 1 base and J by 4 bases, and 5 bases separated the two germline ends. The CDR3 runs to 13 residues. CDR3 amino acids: CASSLYRNQPQHF. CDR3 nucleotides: TGTGCCAGCAGTTTATACAGAAATCAGCCCCAGCATTTT.

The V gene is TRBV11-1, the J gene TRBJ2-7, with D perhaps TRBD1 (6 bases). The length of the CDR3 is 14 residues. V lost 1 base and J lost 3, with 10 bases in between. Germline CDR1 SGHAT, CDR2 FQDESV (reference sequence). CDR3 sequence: CASSLGQDIYEQYF. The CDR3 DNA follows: TGTGCCAGCAGCTTAGGACAGGATATCTACGAGCAGTACTTC.

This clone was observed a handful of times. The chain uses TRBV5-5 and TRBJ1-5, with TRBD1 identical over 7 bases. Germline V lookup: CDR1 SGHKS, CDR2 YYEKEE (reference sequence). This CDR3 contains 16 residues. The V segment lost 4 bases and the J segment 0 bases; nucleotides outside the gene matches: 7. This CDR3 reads CASSADRFGSNQPQHF. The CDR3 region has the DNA TGTGCCAGCAGCGCGGACAGGTTCGGTAGCAATCAGCCCCAGCATTTT.

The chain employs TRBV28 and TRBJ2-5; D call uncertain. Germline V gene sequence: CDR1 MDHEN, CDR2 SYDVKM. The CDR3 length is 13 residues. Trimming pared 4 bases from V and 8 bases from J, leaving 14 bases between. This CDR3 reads CASSWTNTKTQYF. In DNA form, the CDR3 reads TGTGCCAGCAGTTGGACCAATACCAAAACCCAGTACTTC. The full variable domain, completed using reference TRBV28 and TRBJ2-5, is DVKVTQSSRYLVKRTGEKVFLECVQDMDHENMFWYRQDPGLGLRLIYFSYDVKMKEKGDIPEGYSVSREKKERFSLILESASTNQTSMYLCASSWTNTKTQYFGPGTRLLVL.

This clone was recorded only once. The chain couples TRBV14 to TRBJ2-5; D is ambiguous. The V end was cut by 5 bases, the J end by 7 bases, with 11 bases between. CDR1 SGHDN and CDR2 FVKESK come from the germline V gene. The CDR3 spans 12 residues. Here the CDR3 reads CASSLRVGTQYF. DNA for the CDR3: TGTGCCAGCAGCTTACGCGTGGGGACCCAGTACTTC.

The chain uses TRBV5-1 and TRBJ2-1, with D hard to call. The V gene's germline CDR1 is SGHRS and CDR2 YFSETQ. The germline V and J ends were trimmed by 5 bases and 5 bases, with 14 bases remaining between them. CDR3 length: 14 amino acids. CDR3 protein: CASRGATTHNEQFF. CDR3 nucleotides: TGCGCCAGCAGGGGCGCAACTACTCACAATGAGCAGTTCTTC.

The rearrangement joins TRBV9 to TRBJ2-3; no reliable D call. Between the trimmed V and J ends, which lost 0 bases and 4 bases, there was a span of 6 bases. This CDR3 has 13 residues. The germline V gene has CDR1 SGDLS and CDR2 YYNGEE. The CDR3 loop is CASSVAPADTQYF. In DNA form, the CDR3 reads TGTGCCAGCAGCGTAGCCCCGGCAGATACGCAGTATTTT.

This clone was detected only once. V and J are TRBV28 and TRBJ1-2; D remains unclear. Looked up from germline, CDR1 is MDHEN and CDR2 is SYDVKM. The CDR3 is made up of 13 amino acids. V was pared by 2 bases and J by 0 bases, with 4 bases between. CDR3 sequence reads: CASSLQANYGYTF. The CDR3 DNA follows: TGTGCCAGCAGTTTACAGGCTAACTATGGCTACACCTTC.

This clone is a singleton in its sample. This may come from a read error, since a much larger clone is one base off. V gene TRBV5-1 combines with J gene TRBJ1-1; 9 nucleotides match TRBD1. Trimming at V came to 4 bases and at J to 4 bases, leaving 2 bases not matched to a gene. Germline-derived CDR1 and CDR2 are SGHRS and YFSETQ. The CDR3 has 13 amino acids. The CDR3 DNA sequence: TGCGCCAGCAGCCTGGACAGGGGCACTGAAGCTTTCTTT. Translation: CASSLDRGTEAFF. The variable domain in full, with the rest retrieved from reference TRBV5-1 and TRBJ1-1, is KAGVTQTPRYLIKTRGQQVTLSCSPISGHRSVSWYQQTPGQGLQFLFEYFSETQRNKGNFPGRFSGRQFSNSRSEMNVSTLELGDSALYLCASSLDRGTEAFFGQGTRLTVV.

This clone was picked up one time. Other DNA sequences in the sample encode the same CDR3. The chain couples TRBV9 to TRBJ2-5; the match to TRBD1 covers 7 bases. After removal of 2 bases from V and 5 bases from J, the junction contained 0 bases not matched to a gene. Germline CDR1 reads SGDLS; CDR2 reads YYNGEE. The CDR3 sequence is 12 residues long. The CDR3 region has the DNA TGTGCCAGCAGCGTGACAGGGGAGACCCAGTACTTC. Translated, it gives CASSVTGETQYF. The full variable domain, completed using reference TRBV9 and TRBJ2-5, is DSGVTQTPKHLITATGQRVTLRCSPRSGDLSVYWYQQSLDQGLQFLIQYYNGEERAKGNILERFSAQQFPDLHSELNLSSLELGDSALYFCASSVTGETQYFGPGTRLLVL.

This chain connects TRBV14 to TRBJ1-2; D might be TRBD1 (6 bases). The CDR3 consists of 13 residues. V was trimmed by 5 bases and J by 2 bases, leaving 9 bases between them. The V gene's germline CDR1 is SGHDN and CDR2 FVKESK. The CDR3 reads CASSVDRNYGYTF. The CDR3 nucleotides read TGTGCCAGCAGCGTCGACAGGAACTATGGCTACACCTTC. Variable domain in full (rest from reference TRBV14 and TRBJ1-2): EAGVTQFPSHSVIEKGQTVTLRCDPISGHDNLYWYRRVMGKEIKFLLHFVKESKQDESGMPNNRFLAERTGGTYSTLKVQPAELEDSGVYFCASSVDRNYGYTFGSGTRLTVV.